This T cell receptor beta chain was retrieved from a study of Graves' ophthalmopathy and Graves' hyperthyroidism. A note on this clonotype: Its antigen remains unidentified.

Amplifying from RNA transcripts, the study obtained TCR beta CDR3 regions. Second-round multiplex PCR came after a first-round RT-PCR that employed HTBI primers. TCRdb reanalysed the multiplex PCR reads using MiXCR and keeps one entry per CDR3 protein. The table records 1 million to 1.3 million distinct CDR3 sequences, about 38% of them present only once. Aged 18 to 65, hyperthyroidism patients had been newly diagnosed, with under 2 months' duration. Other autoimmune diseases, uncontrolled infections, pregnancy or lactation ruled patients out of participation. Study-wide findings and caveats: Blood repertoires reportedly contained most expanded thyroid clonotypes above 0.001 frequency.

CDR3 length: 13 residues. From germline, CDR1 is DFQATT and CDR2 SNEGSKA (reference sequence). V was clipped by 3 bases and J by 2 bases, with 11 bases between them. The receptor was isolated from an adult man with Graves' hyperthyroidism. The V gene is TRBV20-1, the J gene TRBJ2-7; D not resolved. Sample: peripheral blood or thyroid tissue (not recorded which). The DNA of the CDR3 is TGCAGTGCTAGGGATTTAAGTACCTACGAGCAGTACTTC. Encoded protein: CSARDLSTYEQYF.